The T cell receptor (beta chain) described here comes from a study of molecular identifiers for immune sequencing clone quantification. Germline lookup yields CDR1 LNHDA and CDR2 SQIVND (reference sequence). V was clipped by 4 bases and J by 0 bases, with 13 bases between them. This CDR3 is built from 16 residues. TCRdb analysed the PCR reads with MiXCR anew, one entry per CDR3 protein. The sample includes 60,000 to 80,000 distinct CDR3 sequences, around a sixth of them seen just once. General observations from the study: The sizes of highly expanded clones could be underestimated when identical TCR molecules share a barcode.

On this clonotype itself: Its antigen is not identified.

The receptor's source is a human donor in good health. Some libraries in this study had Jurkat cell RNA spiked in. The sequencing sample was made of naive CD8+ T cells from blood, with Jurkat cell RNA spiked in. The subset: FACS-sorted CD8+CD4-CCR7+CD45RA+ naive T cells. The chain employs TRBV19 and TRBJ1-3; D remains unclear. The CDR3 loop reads CASSTYPVDSGNTIYF. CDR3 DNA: TGTGCCAGTAGTACCTACCCGGTGGACTCTGGAAACACCATATATTTT.